The rows below give T cell receptor beta chains drawn from one sample of a study of blood T cells in healthy people across ages. Each CDR3 protein is one row after TCRdb ran MiXCR on the 5' RACE reads. The sample holds roughly 1,100,000 distinct CDR3 sequences; approximately 25% are singletons and the top ten take around 0.7%. The same data also went into a second study, on T cells of mothers and their children.

Sequences were obtained from blood. Receptors originate from a girl between 2 and 10 years old in good health. The CDR3 runs from the conserved cysteine through the conserved F or W. D genes are given only for firm matches. Size is omitted from some rows. Given values are once, few, many or a class for expanded clones.

CDR3nt | CDR3aa | j_gene | v_gene | d_gene | abundance | len
TGTGCCAGCAGCTTGGGAGCCCCCTCCTACGAGCAGTACTTC | CASSLGAPSYEQYF | TRBJ2-7 | TRBV5-6 | NA | few | 14
TGTGCCAGCAGTTCAACTGGTCGTAGCAATCAGCCCCAGCATTTT | CASSSTGRSNQPQHF | TRBJ1-5 | TRBV12-3/TRBV12-4 | NA | NA | 15
TGTGCCAGCCAACAACAAGAGACCCAGTACTTC | CASQQQETQYF | TRBJ2-5 | TRBV3-1 | NA | few | 11
TGCGCCAGCAGCCAAGATCTAAGGGAGACCCAGTACTTC | CASSQDLRETQYF | TRBJ2-5 | TRBV14 | NA | many | 13
TGTGCCAGCGGGGGGAGAAACACAGATACGCAGTATTTT | CASGGRNTDTQYF | TRBJ2-3 | TRBV7-9 | NA | few | 13
TGTGCCAGCAGCGTAGGCGGACTAGCGGGGAATACGCAGTATTTT | CASSVGGLAGNTQYF | TRBJ2-3 | TRBV9 | TRBD2 | few | 15
TGCAGCGTCCACCACAGCGGGGGGGAGACCCAGTACTTC | CSVHHSGGETQYF | TRBJ2-5 | TRBV29-1 | TRBD2 | NA | 13
TGTGCCAGCAGCCCACCGCTAGGGACAGGGAGCTCCTACGAGCAGTACTTC | CASSPPLGTGSSYEQYF | TRBJ2-7 | TRBV13 | TRBD1 | NA | 17
TGTGCCAGCAGCTCCACCTTTACAGGGGAACGAGAGACCCAGTACTTC | CASSSTFTGERETQYF | TRBJ2-5 | TRBV7-3 | TRBD1 | NA | 16
TGCAGCGTTGAAGAACTCGGGGTAGGGGCCTACAATGAGCAGTTCTTC | CSVEELGVGAYNEQFF | TRBJ2-1 | TRBV29-1 | NA | NA | 16
TGTGCCACCAGCAGGGGACAGGGTCTCTACGAGCAGTACTTC | CATSRGQGLYEQYF | TRBJ2-7 | TRBV15 | TRBD1 | few | 14
TGCAGTGCTACAGGGGGGGCCTATGGCTACACCTTC | CSATGGAYGYTF | TRBJ1-2 | TRBV20-1 | TRBD1 | NA | 12
TGCGCCAGCAGCTTGGCCCGGGGGGGGAAGTCCACCGGGGAGCTGTTTTTT | CASSLARGGKSTGELFF | TRBJ2-2 | TRBV5-1 | TRBD2 | NA | 17
TGTGCCAGCAGCTTGGGGGGGCCCTACGAGCAGTACTTC | CASSLGGPYEQYF | TRBJ2-7 | TRBV12-3/TRBV12-4 | NA | many | 13
TGCGCCAGCAGCCAAGTATCGCCGGGGCTCGGCAGGTCACCCCTCCACTTT | CASSQVSPGLGRSPLHF | TRBJ1-6 | TRBV4-1 | NA | NA | 17
TGCAGCACACGGGACATCGCCACTTACAATGAGCAGTTCTTC | CSTRDIATYNEQFF | TRBJ2-1 | TRBV29-1 | NA | NA | 14
TGTGCCAGCAGTTTTTTAGGCTTCGTGCCCCAGCATTTT | CASSFLGFVPQHF | TRBJ1-5 | TRBV12-3/TRBV12-4 | NA | few | 13
TGTGCCAGCAGCCAAGAAGAGGGACTAGCGGTTTCCTACGAGCAGTACTTC | CASSQEEGLAVSYEQYF | TRBJ2-7 | TRBV3-1 | TRBD2 | NA | 17
TGTGCCAGCAGTTTAGCGTACGGGGCGGACCCAACTAATGAAAAACTGTTTTTT | CASSLAYGADPTNEKLFF | TRBJ1-4 | TRBV12-3/TRBV12-4 | NA | few | 18
TGCGCCAGCAGCGTAGCGGGGGGGTTCTACGAGCAGTACTTC | CASSVAGGFYEQYF | TRBJ2-7 | TRBV9 | TRBD2 | many | 14
TGTGCCAGCAGCCCTCTGGGACTAGCCAAAAACATTCAGTACTTC | CASSPLGLAKNIQYF | TRBJ2-4 | TRBV9 | NA | few | 15
TGTGCCAGCACTCCCTCGGGACAGACCAGGGTCGAGCAGTACTTC | CASTPSGQTRVEQYF | TRBJ2-7 | TRBV11-3 | TRBD1 | NA | 15
TGTGGGAAATGGGGTACGCAGTATTTT | CGKWGTQYF | TRBJ2-3 | TRBV6-9 | NA | NA | 9
TGCAGCGTTGAAGCGGTAGCGGGGGACACAGATACGCAGTATTTT | CSVEAVAGDTDTQYF | TRBJ2-3 | TRBV29-1 | TRBD2 | few | 15
TGTGCCAGCAGCTATAGCGGGATATCCCCCTACGAGCAGTACTTC | CASSYSGISPYEQYF | TRBJ2-7 | TRBV7-2 | TRBD2 | NA | 15
TGCAGCTCTGGAGGGGAGGAGACCCAGTACTTC | CSSGGEETQYF | TRBJ2-5 | TRBV20-1 | NA | NA | 11
TGTGCTAGTGGTTTGCTCCCTCGGGCAGGGGGCTCGATTGAGCAGTTCTTC | CASGLLPRAGGSIEQFF | TRBJ2-1 | TRBV12-5 | TRBD1 | few | 17
TGTGCCAGCCGGACGACGGCACTTACCTACAATGAGCAGTTCTTC | CASRTTALTYNEQFF | TRBJ2-1 | TRBV28 | NA | once | 15
TGTGCCAGCAGCCAGGATAGGGGGCGACGGGAGACCCAGTACTTC | CASSQDRGRRETQYF | TRBJ2-5 | TRBV14 | TRBD1 | few | 15
TGCAGTGCTAGAGCTGGAGGCGATAGTCCCCAGTATTTT | CSARAGGDSPQYF | TRBJ2-3 | TRBV20-1 | NA | few | 13
TGCAGTGCTAGTCCCCCCAGGGCAGCGGGGGGGCCCGAGACCCAGTACTTC | CSASPPRAAGGPETQYF | TRBJ2-5 | TRBV20-1 | TRBD2 | few | 17
TGTGCCAGCAGACTGACAGGGCCCGCCCCTGGGGCCAACGTCCTGACTTTC | CASRLTGPAPGANVLTF | TRBJ2-6 | TRBV28 | TRBD1 | NA | 17
TGTGCCAGCAGCCGGGAGCAGCCTCCGGGAGAGCAGTACTTC | CASSREQPPGEQYF | TRBJ2-7 | TRBV13 | NA | NA | 14
TGTGCCAGCAGTTACGATAACGCGGGCGAGCAGTACTTC | CASSYDNAGEQYF | TRBJ2-7 | TRBV6-5 | NA | few | 13
TGTGCCAGCAGTCTCCAGTCCTTGTCACTTGAGCAGTTCTTC | CASSLQSLSLEQFF | TRBJ2-1 | TRBV28 | NA | NA | 14
TGCGCCAGCAGCCAAGGGGCGAGCAGAGCCTACAATGAGCAGTTCTTC | CASSQGASRAYNEQFF | TRBJ2-1 | TRBV4-3 | NA | few | 16
TGTGCCAGCATCCTTGGTGGCTGGGAGACCCAGTACTTC | CASILGGWETQYF | TRBJ2-5 | TRBV2 | NA | NA | 13
TGTGCCAGCAGCTTGTATCAGGCCTCCTCTGGAAACACCATATATTTT | CASSLYQASSGNTIYF | TRBJ1-3 | TRBV7-2 | NA | NA | 16
TGTGCCAGCAGCTTCCAACAGTCCGAAAAACTGTTTTTT | CASSFQQSEKLFF | TRBJ1-4 | TRBV7-9 | NA | few | 13
TGCGCCAGCAGCCTAGTAGCGGGAGGGCCGGGCGAGCAGTACTTC | CASSLVAGGPGEQYF | TRBJ2-7 | TRBV4-1 | TRBD2 | NA | 15
TGTGCCAGCAGCCAAGATCCCACCGCTAGCGGTACCTACGAGCAGTACTTC | CASSQDPTASGTYEQYF | TRBJ2-7 | TRBV4-2 | TRBD2 | few | 17
TGCAGTGCCCCAACCGAGAACCAAGAGACCCAGTACTTC | CSAPTENQETQYF | TRBJ2-5 | TRBV20-1 | NA | few | 13
TGTGCCAGCAGCGTAAGCCCCCCCTACGAGCAGTACTTC | CASSVSPPYEQYF | TRBJ2-7 | TRBV9 | NA | few | 13
TGTGCCATCAGTGAGGAGGGGCCAAACACTGAAGCTTTCTTT | CAISEEGPNTEAFF | TRBJ1-1 | TRBV10-3 | NA | NA | 14
TGTGCCAGCAGGGAGGACGGGGCGAGTCTTAATGAGCAGTTCTTC | CASREDGASLNEQFF | TRBJ2-1 | TRBV2 | NA | NA | 15
TGCGCCAGCAGCTTGGATACAGGGGTTAGGGAAGCTTTCTTT | CASSLDTGVREAFF | TRBJ1-1 | TRBV5-1 | TRBD1 | NA | 14
TGCGCCAGCAGCCTATTGCCGGACAGGGGCGAGACTGAAGCTTTCTTT | CASSLLPDRGETEAFF | TRBJ1-1 | TRBV4-1 | TRBD1 | NA | 16
TGTGCCAGCAGCTCCGGGACAGGGGGTTCACCCCTCCACTTT | CASSSGTGGSPLHF | TRBJ1-6 | TRBV7-3 | TRBD1 | many | 14
TGTGCCAGCAGCGACTGGACAGGGACTGAAGCTTTCTTT | CASSDWTGTEAFF | TRBJ1-1 | TRBV7-9 | TRBD1 | NA | 13